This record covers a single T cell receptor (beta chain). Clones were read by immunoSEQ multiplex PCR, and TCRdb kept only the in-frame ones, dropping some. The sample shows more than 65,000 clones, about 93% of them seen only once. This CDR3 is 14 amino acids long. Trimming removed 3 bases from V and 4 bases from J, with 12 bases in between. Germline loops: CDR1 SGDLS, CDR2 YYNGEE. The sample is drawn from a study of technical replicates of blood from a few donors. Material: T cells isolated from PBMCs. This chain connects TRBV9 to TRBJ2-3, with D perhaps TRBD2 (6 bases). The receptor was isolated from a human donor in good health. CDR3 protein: CASSAHERADTQYF. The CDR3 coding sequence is TGTGCCAGCAGCGCACATGAGCGGGCAGATACGCAGTATTTT. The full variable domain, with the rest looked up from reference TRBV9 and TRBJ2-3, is DSGVTQTPKHLITATGQRVTLRCSPRSGDLSVYWYQQSLDQGLQFLIQYYNGEERAKGNILERFSAQQFPDLHSELNLSSLELGDSALYFCASSAHERADTQYFGPGTRLTVL.